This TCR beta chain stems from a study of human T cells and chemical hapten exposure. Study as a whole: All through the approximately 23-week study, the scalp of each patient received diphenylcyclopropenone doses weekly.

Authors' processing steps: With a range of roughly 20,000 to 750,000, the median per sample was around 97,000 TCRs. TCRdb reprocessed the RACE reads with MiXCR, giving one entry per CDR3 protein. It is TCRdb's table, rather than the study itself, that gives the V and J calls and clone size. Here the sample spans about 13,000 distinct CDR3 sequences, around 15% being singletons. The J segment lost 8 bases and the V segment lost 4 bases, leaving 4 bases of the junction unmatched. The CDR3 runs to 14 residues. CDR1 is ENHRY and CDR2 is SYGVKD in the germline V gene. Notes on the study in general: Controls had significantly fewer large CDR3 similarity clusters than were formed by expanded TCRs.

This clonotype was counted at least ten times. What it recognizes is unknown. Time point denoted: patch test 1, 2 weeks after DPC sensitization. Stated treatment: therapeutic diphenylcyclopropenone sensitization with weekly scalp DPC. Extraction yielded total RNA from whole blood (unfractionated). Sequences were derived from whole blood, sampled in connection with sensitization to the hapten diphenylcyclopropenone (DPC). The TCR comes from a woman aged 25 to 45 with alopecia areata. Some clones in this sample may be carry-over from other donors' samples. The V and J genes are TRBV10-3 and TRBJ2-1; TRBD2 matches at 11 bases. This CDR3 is CAISGLAGSHEQFF. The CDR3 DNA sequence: TGTGCCATCAGTGGACTAGCGGGAAGCCATGAGCAGTTCTTC.